Below, 11 T cell receptor beta chains from the same sample are listed, as sequenced in a study of blood T cell repertoires in COVID-19. Produced via immunoSEQ multiplex PCR; TCRdb's table is partial and in-frame only. Altogether some 11,000 clones are present, 82% being singletons, with the ten largest covering roughly 47%. The sample comprised peripheral blood. The receptor set was obtained from a man older than 75 with acute or convalescent COVID-19.

This clone was observed a handful of times. This chain uses TRBV2 with TRBJ2-4, with D hard to call. The CDR3 is 18 amino acids. CDR1 and CDR2 (germline): SNHLY, FYNNEI. Trimming stripped 4 bases from V and 0 bases from J, with 19 bases between. CDR3 nucleotides: TGTGCCAGCAGTGCATTAATTCTAATTGCCGGAGCCAAAAACATTCAGTACTTC. It encodes CASSALILIAGAKNIQYF.

This clone appeared once. The chain links TRBV7-9 to TRBJ2-2; 15 bases align to TRBD2. This CDR3 contains 17 residues. The germline V gene has CDR1 SEHNR and CDR2 FQNEAQ (reference sequence). V was pared by 5 bases and J by 2 bases, with 3 bases of the junction left unmatched. The CDR3 bases are TGTGCCAGCAGCCGGACTAGCGGGGGGGTAAACACCGGGGAGCTGTTTTTT. Encoded protein: CASSRTSGGVNTGELFF.

The chain is built from TRBV2 and TRBJ1-2, with 9 bases that match TRBD1. The trim removed 3 bases at V and 13 bases at J, leaving 6 bases unmatched. The CDR3 sequence is 12 residues long. Germline assignment: CDR1 SNHLY and CDR2 FYNNEI. CDR3 sequence: CASSDPGQGVTF. The CDR3 coding sequence is TGTGCCAGCAGTGATCCGGGACAGGGTGTCACCTTC.

V usage is TRBV7-9 and J usage is TRBJ2-3, with a weak D call TRBD1 (6 bases). Trimming removed 0 bases at V and 4 bases at J, with 14 bases between. In germline, CDR1 is SEHNR, CDR2 FQNEAQ (reference sequence). The CDR3 has 16 amino acids. The CDR3 DNA reads as TGTGCCAGCAGCTTAGCGGTTGCAGGGGCATCAGATACGCAGTATTTT. Protein: CASSLAVAGASDTQYF.

This clone was counted between two and nine times. The rearrangement joins TRBV30 to TRBJ2-3, with D possibly matching TRBD1 (5 bases). There are 14 residues in the CDR3. V lost 4 bases to trimming and J lost 3 bases, with 14 bases between them. Germline CDR1 GTSNPN, CDR2 SVGIG (reference sequence). The CDR3 region is CAWITRQGTDTQYF. The DNA of the CDR3 is TGTGCCTGGATAACCCGGCAGGGTACAGATACGCAGTATTTT. Variable domain in full (rest from reference TRBV30 and TRBJ2-3): SQTIHQWPATLVQPVGSPLSLECTVEGTSNPNLYWYRQAAGRGLQLLFYSVGIGQISSEVPQNLSASRPQDRQFILSSKKLLLSDSGFYLCAWITRQGTDTQYFGPGTRLTVL.

This clone was counted a single time. J is TRBJ2-2 and V is TRBV5-1; TRBD1 aligns across 11 bases. Trimming removed 0 bases from V and 4 bases from J; junction bases left unmatched: 2. The CDR3 runs to 16 residues. CDR1 and CDR2 (germline): SGHRS, YFSETQ. CDR3 DNA: TGCGCCAGCAGCTTGGAAGGGACAGGGGGCACCGGGGAGCTGTTTTTT. Translation gives CASSLEGTGGTGELFF.

The chain carries TRBV7-8 and TRBJ2-2; no clear D gene. The CDR3 is 14 amino acids. The V gene's germline CDR1 is SGHVS and CDR2 FQNEAQ. V lost 5 bases and J lost 1, with 8 bases in between. The CDR3 DNA reads as TGTGCCAGCAGCCTAACTGAGAACACCGGGGAGCTGTTTTTT. Amino acid sequence: CASSLTENTGELFF. Full variable domain (outside the CDR3, taken from reference TRBV7-8 and TRBJ2-2): GAGVSQSPRYKVAKRGQDVALRCDPISGHVSLFWYQQALGQGPEFLTYFQNEAQLDKSGLPSDRFFAERPEGSVSTLKIQRTQQEDSAVYLCASSLTENTGELFFGEGSRLTVL.

The chain has TRBV6-1 and TRBJ1-2; the match to TRBD1 covers 10 bases. Per germline, CDR1 MNHNS and CDR2 SASEGT. Trimming at V came to 2 bases and at J to 8 bases, leaving 5 bases not matched to a gene. The length of the CDR3 is 14 residues. The CDR3 region is CASSETGQGFGYTF. For the CDR3, the DNA is TGTGCCAGCAGTGAAACGGGACAGGGGTTCGGCTACACCTTC.

This sequence joins TRBV9 and TRBJ2-3, with 16 bases aligning to TRBD2. V lost 6 bases to trimming and J lost 2 bases; unmatched junction nucleotides: 6. The length of the CDR3 is 17 residues. Germline loops: CDR1 SGDLS, CDR2 YYNGEE. The CDR3 DNA sequence: TGTGCCAGCAACGTGGGACTAGCGGGGGGGAACACAGATACGCAGTATTTT. Amino acids: CASNVGLAGGNTDTQYF.

This rearrangement joins TRBV19 to TRBJ1-5; D is ambiguous. The CDR3 has 12 amino acids. CDR1 and CDR2 from the germline V gene are LNHDA and SQIVND (reference sequence). Deletions cut 6 bases from V and 4 bases from J, with 7 bases between. The CDR3 DNA reads as TGTGCCAGTAGAGCCGGGAATCAGCCCCAGCATTTT. This gives the protein CASRAGNQPQHF.

The CDR3 loop reads CAISESPSYGYTF. The CDR3 DNA sequence: TGTGCCATCAGTGAGTCCCCTTCTTATGGCTACACCTTC. The chain recombines TRBV10-3 with TRBJ1-2, with D unclear. Germline CDR1 ENHRY, CDR2 SYGVKD. The CDR3 contains 13 residues. Trimming took off 0 bases at V and 5 bases at J, with 7 bases between the two ends.